The clone carrying this TCR beta chain has at least ten counts. Its antigen is currently unknown. The data stem from a study of neurological immune-mediated disorders. Findings and caveats of the study: CDR3 amino acid sequences found in expanded clones were never shared across subjects, suggesting private repertoires in all groups. There was no clinical or MRI feature that was associated with the multiple sclerosis repertoire cluster.

TCRdb analysed the 5' RACE reads with MiXCR anew, one entry per CDR3 protein. The data contain about 80,000 distinct CDR3 sequences, 5.8% of them singletons. The time point is: longitudinal time-point 2. The germline V and J ends were trimmed by 5 bases and 4 bases, with 15 bases remaining between them. Germline CDR1 and CDR2: SGHTA and FQGNSA. The CDR3 is made up of 15 amino acids. The genes are TRBV7-2 and TRBJ2-1, with D tentatively TRBD2 (5 bases). Sequencing input: PBMCs. This receptor was identified in a woman aged 60 to 75 with multiple sclerosis. CDR3 in DNA: TGTGCCAGCAGCAAAGCCGGGGAAATATACAATGAGCAGTTCTTC. Translation: CASSKAGEIYNEQFF.